The present entry profiles one T cell receptor beta chain with its context. Its specificity is not known. Beta-chain TCR CDR3 regions were amplified from RNA transcripts. First-round RT-PCR relied on HTBI primers, and a second-round multiplex PCR came next. TCRdb re-called the multiplex PCR reads with MiXCR, one entry per CDR3 protein. The data contain around 470,000 distinct CDR3 sequences, approximately 15% of them singletons. This specimen belongs to a study of Graves' ophthalmopathy and Graves' hyperthyroidism. On the study more broadly: Peripheral blood samples were taken at initial diagnosis, before any treatment.

The study, taken as a whole, reports: In separating ophthalmopathy from stable hyperthyroidism, a 13-signature model achieved approximately 91% sensitivity and about 80% specificity.

Trimming pared 0 bases from V and 4 bases from J, leaving 12 bases between. Germline CDR1 reads MNHEY; CDR2 reads SVGAGI. The CDR3 runs to 15 residues. The genes are TRBV6-5 and TRBJ1-1, with D unclear. This receptor was taken from a woman in her thirties with Graves' ophthalmopathy. The source material was blood. In nucleotides, the CDR3 is TGTGCCAGCAGTTACTCCAATAATGGATTCACTGAAGCTTTCTTT. Translated: CASSYSNNGFTEAFF.